The present T cell receptor (beta chain) was sequenced within a study of cytomegalovirus exposure and HLA in healthy donors. Background on the study: The 550 to 800 first-cohort repertoires and the 120 or so validation repertoires shared the same platform, a later analysis reported. Study-wide findings and caveats: Reported performance of the classifier showed diagnosis of cytomegalovirus status with high specificity and sensitivity. Cytomegalovirus-associated TCR beta chains were listed, numbering 150 to 200.

Data came from immunoSEQ multiplex PCR; TCRdb stores just in-frame clones and leaves some out. Of about 200,000 clones in the sample, roughly 85% were seen once. This clone has more than one count but fewer than ten. Its antigen is unknown. Germline V CDR1 and CDR2: MNHNS, SASEGT. J gave up 4 bases and V 7 bases, and 7 bases lay outside the gene matches. The length of the CDR3 is 15 residues. The origin of this receptor is a woman between 18 and 29 years old in good health and CMV-seronegative. The chain links TRBV6-1 to TRBJ1-2, with TRBD1 matching 12 bases. Sequencing input: PBMCs. This CDR3 reads CASTLAGQGAYGYTF. The CDR3 DNA sequence: TGTGCCAGCACCCTAGCGGGACAGGGGGCCTATGGCTACACCTTC.